This TCR beta chain was sequenced in a study of blood T cell repertoires in COVID-19. Using immunoSEQ multiplex PCR, the repertoire was profiled, and TCRdb retains in-frame clones only, with some absent. Of 250,000 to 300,000 clones in the sample, 89% were seen once. V dropped 0 bases and J dropped 2 bases, with 6 bases sitting between them. The germline V gene encodes CDR1 SGDLS and CDR2 YYNGEE. This CDR3 has 14 amino acids. This clone came up once. Participant reports of clinical history set cohort assignment. Cohort 3 recovery required two negative PCRs, clearance, or symptom resolution. V and J are TRBV9 and TRBJ1-3; D call uncertain. Sequences were obtained from PBMCs or T cells enriched from blood (not recorded which). The clonotype originates from a woman aged 40-49 years who had recovered from COVID-19. The CDR3 nucleotides are TGTGCCAGCAGCGTAGGCGGCCCTGGAAACACCATATATTTT. It specifies CASSVGGPGNTIYF.